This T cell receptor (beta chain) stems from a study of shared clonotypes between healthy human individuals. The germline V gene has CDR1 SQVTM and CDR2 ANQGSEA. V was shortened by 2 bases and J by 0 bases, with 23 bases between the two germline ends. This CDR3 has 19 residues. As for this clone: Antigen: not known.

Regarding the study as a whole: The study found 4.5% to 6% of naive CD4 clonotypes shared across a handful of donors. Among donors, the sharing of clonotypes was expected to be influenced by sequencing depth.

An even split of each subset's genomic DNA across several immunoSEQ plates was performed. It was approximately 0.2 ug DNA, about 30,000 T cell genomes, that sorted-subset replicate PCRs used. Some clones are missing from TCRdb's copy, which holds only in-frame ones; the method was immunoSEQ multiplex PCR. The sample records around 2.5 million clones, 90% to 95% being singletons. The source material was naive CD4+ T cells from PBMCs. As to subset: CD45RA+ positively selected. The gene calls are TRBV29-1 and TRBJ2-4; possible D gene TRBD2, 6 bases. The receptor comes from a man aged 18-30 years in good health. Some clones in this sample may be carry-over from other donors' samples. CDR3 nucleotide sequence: TGCAGCGTTGAAAAATGGGTAGCGGAGGAATGGGAAGCCAAAAACATTCAGTACTTC. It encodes CSVEKWVAEEWEAKNIQYF.